This T cell receptor (beta chain) was profiled in a study of T cell responses to AZD1222 COVID-19 vaccine. Study conclusions and caveats: Targets within unmutated variant regions were reportedly found for nearly half of spike-specific TCRs. Clonal diversity was possibly underestimated; the donors were predominantly white British and more often female. Elevations in Spike-specific TCR breadth and depth followed administration of two AZD1222 doses.

Comments on this clone: Its antigen is undetermined.

Repertoires were generated with immunoSEQ multiplex PCR, while TCRdb's copy carries only in-frame clones and drops some. The sample yields under 100,000 clones, roughly nine tenths seen once. Second-dose timings of about 4 or about 12 weeks were pooled. The V and J ends lost 5 bases and 4 bases, in that order; junction bases with no gene match: 10. Germline V gene lookup returns CDR1 SEHNR and CDR2 FQNEAQ (reference sequence). The CDR3 contains 15 residues. The chain has TRBV7-9 and TRBJ1-2, with 7 positions matching TRBD1. This clonotype originated in an adult who received the AZD1222 COVID-19 vaccine. Here the sequenced sample was peripheral blood, taken 28 days after the second AZD1222 dose. CDR3 in DNA: TGTGCCAGCAGCGGAGGGGTGGCAGGGGGCTATGGCTACACCTTC. Translated: CASSGGVAGGYGYTF.